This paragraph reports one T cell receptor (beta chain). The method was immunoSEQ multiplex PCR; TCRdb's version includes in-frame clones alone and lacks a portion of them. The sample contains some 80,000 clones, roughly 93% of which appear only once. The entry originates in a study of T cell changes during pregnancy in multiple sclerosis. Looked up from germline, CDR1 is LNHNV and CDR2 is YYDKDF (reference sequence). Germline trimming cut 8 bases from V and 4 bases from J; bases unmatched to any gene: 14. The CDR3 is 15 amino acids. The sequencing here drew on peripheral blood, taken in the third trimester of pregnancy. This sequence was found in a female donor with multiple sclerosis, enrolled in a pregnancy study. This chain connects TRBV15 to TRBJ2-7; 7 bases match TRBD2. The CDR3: CATSPQPGGSYEQYF. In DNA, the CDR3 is TGTGCCACCTCCCCCCAGCCGGGCGGGAGTTACGAGCAGTACTTC.